The source of this T cell receptor (beta chain) is a study of blood T cell repertoires in COVID-19. Whole-study context: COVID-19 samples, acute and convalescent, were from the United States, Italy and Spain.

As processed by the authors: Nucleated cell number was recorded as an estimate derived from reference gene primer amplification. Produced via immunoSEQ multiplex PCR; TCRdb's table is partial and in-frame only. The V and J calls and clone size were taken over from that table, and D and trimming were inferred from the DNA. The profile shows about 150,000 clones, 82% of them singletons. Looked up from germline, CDR1 is MNHEY and CDR2 is SVGAGI. V was pared by 7 bases and J by 5 bases, with 7 bases of the junction left unmatched. The CDR3 runs 14 residues. The rearrangement uses TRBV6-5 and TRBJ1-4; 7 bases are shared with TRBD1. The sequenced sample was peripheral blood. This TCR was sampled from a woman older than 75 with active or convalescent COVID-19. The CDR3 region has the DNA TGTGCCAGCATGGGGACGGGACAGAATGAAAAACTGTTTTTT. Translation gives CASMGTGQNEKLFF.